This TCR beta chain was identified in a study of T cells in Graves' hyperthyroidism and ophthalmopathy. This clonotype was observed a few times. Its antigen is currently unknown. The CDR3 has 13 residues. Germline V gives CDR1 LGHNA, CDR2 YNFKEQ. With V trimmed by 0 bases and J by 5 bases, 1 base remained unmatched. RNA transcripts yielded amplified TCR beta CDR3 regions. HTBI primers were the set used in a first-round RT-PCR of the TCR CDR3. MiXCR, run by TCRdb on the multiplex PCR reads, gives a single entry per CDR3 protein. The data hold hundreds of thousands of distinct CDR3 sequences, with 14% observed a single time. Study outcomes and limitations: In blood, most of the thyroid clonotypes expanded above 0.001 were also present.

Source material: blood. The clonotype originates from a woman aged 50 to 60 with Graves' ophthalmopathy. The chain joins TRBV4-2 to TRBJ2-7; TRBD1 matches at 7 bases. CDR3 sequence reads: CASSQETGDEQYF. The DNA of the CDR3 is TGTGCCAGCAGCCAAGAAACAGGGGACGAGCAGTACTTC.